This T cell receptor (beta chain) emerged from a study of shared clonotypes between healthy human individuals. A few counts support this clone. Antigen: not known. Per the germline V gene, CDR1 is MDHEN and CDR2 is SYDVKM. CDR3 length equals 10 residues. Trimming removed 4 bases at V and 8 bases at J, with 0 bases between. General observations from the study: Relative to their counterparts shared across all four donors, non-shared clonotypes exhibited diminished generation probabilities. In general, naive subsets displayed greater estimated richness than memory subsets did. Few donors restricted represented genetic and exposure-history diversity. Although depth was large, rarefaction showed that sequencing of the sorted subsets was incomplete.

Here immunoSEQ multiplex PCR was the method, and the copy in TCRdb shows in-frame clones only, minus some. Among around 510,000 clones, about 96% were seen once, and the ten largest hold nearly 0.065%. The V and J genes are TRBV28 and TRBJ2-6; unclear D gene. This sequence originates from a woman in her 30s in good health. The sequenced material came from naive CD4+ T cells sorted from blood. The sample's subset: CD45RA+ positively selected. In DNA, the CDR3 is TGTGCCAGCAGTTCCAACGTCCTGACTTTC. Translated, it gives CASSSNVLTF.